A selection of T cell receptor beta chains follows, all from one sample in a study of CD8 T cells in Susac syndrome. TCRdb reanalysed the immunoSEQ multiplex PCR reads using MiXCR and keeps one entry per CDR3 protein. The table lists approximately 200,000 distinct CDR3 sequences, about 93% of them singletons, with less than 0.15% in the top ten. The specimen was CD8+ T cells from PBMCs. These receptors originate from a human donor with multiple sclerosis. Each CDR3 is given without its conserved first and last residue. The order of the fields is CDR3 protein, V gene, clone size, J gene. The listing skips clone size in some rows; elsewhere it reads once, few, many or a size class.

CDR3 protein: SARLDSAPYEQY; V gene: TRBV29-1; clone size: -; J gene: TRBJ2-7
CDR3 protein: ASSAKGEVRHTEAF; V gene: TRBV6-1; clone size: -; J gene: TRBJ1-1
CDR3 protein: ASSLMGENRNEQF; V gene: TRBV13; clone size: -; J gene: TRBJ2-1
CDR3 protein: ATQQSTNEKLF; V gene: TRBV27; clone size: -; J gene: TRBJ1-4
CDR3 protein: ASRSPAISGANVLT; V gene: TRBV5-1; clone size: -; J gene: TRBJ2-6
CDR3 protein: ASTSGSSTDTQY; V gene: TRBV28; clone size: -; J gene: TRBJ2-3
CDR3 protein: ASSLDWGSPSYEQY; V gene: TRBV5-5; clone size: -; J gene: TRBJ2-7
CDR3 protein: ASTQQAQRETQY; V gene: TRBV12-3/TRBV12-4; clone size: -; J gene: TRBJ2-5
CDR3 protein: ASRDQTPPRDTQY; V gene: TRBV2; clone size: -; J gene: TRBJ2-3
CDR3 protein: ASSLVRGPGPGELF; V gene: TRBV27; clone size: -; J gene: TRBJ2-2
CDR3 protein: ASSPGTSGGQGETQY; V gene: TRBV6-2/TRBV6-3; clone size: -; J gene: TRBJ2-5
CDR3 protein: ASSGARDPNEKLF; V gene: TRBV19; clone size: -; J gene: TRBJ1-4
CDR3 protein: ASSQAVSETQY; V gene: TRBV4-1; clone size: -; J gene: TRBJ2-5
CDR3 protein: ASSMVPNEKLF; V gene: TRBV19; clone size: -; J gene: TRBJ1-4
CDR3 protein: ASRQGSLDEQF; V gene: TRBV12-3/TRBV12-4; clone size: -; J gene: TRBJ2-1
CDR3 protein: ASSKPGPQRQY; V gene: TRBV6-2/TRBV6-3; clone size: -; J gene: TRBJ2-5
CDR3 protein: ASSIDSSGRVHEQY; V gene: TRBV19; clone size: -; J gene: TRBJ2-7
CDR3 protein: ASSDPRDLNGYT; V gene: TRBV25-1; clone size: -; J gene: TRBJ1-2
CDR3 protein: ASSLHPTEAF; V gene: TRBV5-6; clone size: -; J gene: TRBJ1-1
CDR3 protein: ASRGDSFISNYGYT; V gene: TRBV3-1; clone size: -; J gene: TRBJ1-2
CDR3 protein: SVGGGRYNEQF; V gene: TRBV29-1; clone size: -; J gene: TRBJ2-1
CDR3 protein: ASSLEEANSLYEQY; V gene: TRBV5-1; clone size: once; J gene: TRBJ2-7
CDR3 protein: ASSLVGGGIHGYT; V gene: TRBV13; clone size: -; J gene: TRBJ1-2
CDR3 protein: ASQWGGLRNQPQH; V gene: TRBV5-1; clone size: -; J gene: TRBJ1-5
CDR3 protein: ATAGQPYGYT; V gene: TRBV12-3/TRBV12-4; clone size: -; J gene: TRBJ1-2
CDR3 protein: ASSAGRSKPQH; V gene: TRBV13; clone size: -; J gene: TRBJ1-5
CDR3 protein: TSSQGGYEQY; V gene: TRBV4-1; clone size: -; J gene: TRBJ2-7
CDR3 protein: ASSQGSRGTEAF; V gene: TRBV4-1; clone size: -; J gene: TRBJ1-1
CDR3 protein: ASSSGASSYNEQF; V gene: TRBV19; clone size: once; J gene: TRBJ2-1
CDR3 protein: ASSLTSTDTQY; V gene: TRBV9; clone size: few; J gene: TRBJ2-3
CDR3 protein: ASSLAGMYNEQF; V gene: TRBV27; clone size: once; J gene: TRBJ2-1
CDR3 protein: ASSVDRTYEQY; V gene: TRBV12-3/TRBV12-4; clone size: -; J gene: TRBJ2-7
CDR3 protein: ASISSGSAYGYT; V gene: TRBV5-4; clone size: -; J gene: TRBJ1-2
CDR3 protein: ASAPLGSYRNTDTQY; V gene: TRBV5-6; clone size: once; J gene: TRBJ2-3
CDR3 protein: ASRSDNQPQH; V gene: TRBV7-9; clone size: -; J gene: TRBJ1-5
CDR3 protein: ASRQGHEDTQY; V gene: TRBV2; clone size: -; J gene: TRBJ2-3
CDR3 protein: ASSPLHTGAEAF; V gene: TRBV4-1; clone size: -; J gene: TRBJ1-1
CDR3 protein: ATSVSLRGNEQF; V gene: TRBV15; clone size: once; J gene: TRBJ2-1
CDR3 protein: ASSLNPGLAGETQY; V gene: TRBV7-6; clone size: -; J gene: TRBJ2-5
CDR3 protein: ASSLGEQVPEKLF; V gene: TRBV7-6; clone size: -; J gene: TRBJ1-4
CDR3 protein: ASQEGNGYGYT; V gene: TRBV2; clone size: -; J gene: TRBJ1-2
CDR3 protein: ASFREIGELF; V gene: TRBV12-3/TRBV12-4; clone size: -; J gene: TRBJ2-2
CDR3 protein: ASSQGTSGGASETQY; V gene: TRBV3-1; clone size: -; J gene: TRBJ2-5
CDR3 protein: AISATPDNYGYT; V gene: TRBV10-3; clone size: once; J gene: TRBJ1-2
CDR3 protein: ASSRDGLSYEQY; V gene: TRBV19; clone size: -; J gene: TRBJ2-7
CDR3 protein: ASRGGELETQY; V gene: TRBV6-5; clone size: -; J gene: TRBJ2-5
CDR3 protein: ASSNPGTGGTDTQY; V gene: TRBV9; clone size: -; J gene: TRBJ2-3
CDR3 protein: ASSFHPTSLSYNEQF; V gene: TRBV7-2; clone size: -; J gene: TRBJ2-1
CDR3 protein: ASSQGPAPNTGELF; V gene: TRBV4-2; clone size: once; J gene: TRBJ2-2
CDR3 protein: ASSPGQFEAF; V gene: TRBV19; clone size: -; J gene: TRBJ1-1
CDR3 protein: ASSLGVPSSYNEQF; V gene: TRBV27; clone size: -; J gene: TRBJ2-1
CDR3 protein: ASSLEAQGMIYEQY; V gene: TRBV7-9; clone size: -; J gene: TRBJ2-7
CDR3 protein: ATSDSQGLF; V gene: TRBV24-1; clone size: -; J gene: TRBJ1-4
CDR3 protein: ASRPGHSPLH; V gene: TRBV2; clone size: -; J gene: TRBJ1-6
CDR3 protein: ASSTSTYLYGYT; V gene: TRBV6-5; clone size: once; J gene: TRBJ1-2